The 3 T cell receptor beta chains listed next were all sequenced from one sample in a study of vaccination effects on CD4 cells after COVID-19. With the ViraFEST assay, the study expanded antigen-specific CD4+ T cells using viral peptide pools, then sequenced them. Isolating CD4+ T cells followed approximately ten days of culture. Each participant was administered two doses of either the BNT162b2 or the mRNA-1273 vaccine. Antigens of these TCRs are unknown. Data came from immunoSEQ multiplex PCR; TCRdb stores just in-frame clones and leaves some out. The table lists tens of thousands of clones, around 69% of them singletons, with about 1.6% in the top ten. The input for sequencing was CD4+ T cells from PBMCs cultured with HCoV-229E spike peptides, taken after COVID-19 vaccination. The receptors originated from a human donor who received a COVID-19 vaccine.

In this sample, this clone turned up once. The V call is TRBV18, the J call TRBJ2-5, with a tentative D call TRBD1 (6 bases). The germline V and J ends were trimmed by 1 base and 1 base, with 13 bases remaining between them. The CDR3 is 16 amino acids. Germline assignment: CDR1 KGHSH and CDR2 LQKENI. CDR3 sequence (DNA): TGTGCCAGCTCACCACTTGGACAGCAGCTCCAAGAGACCCAGTACTTC. As protein: CASSPLGQQLQETQYF. Complete variable domain (other parts from reference TRBV18 and TRBJ2-5): NAGVMQNPRHLVRRRGQEARLRCSPMKGHSHVYWYRQLPEEGLKFMVYLQKENIIDESGMPKERFSAEFPKEGPSILRIQQVVRGDSAAYFCASSPLGQQLQETQYFGPGTRLLVL.

The rearrangement links TRBV4-1 to TRBJ2-5, with TRBD2 identical over 12 bases. This CDR3 is 16 amino acids long. Germline V gene sequence: CDR1 MGHRA, CDR2 YSYEKL. V was pared by 4 bases and J by 5 bases, with 8 bases of the junction left unmatched. In nucleotides, the CDR3 is TGCGCCAGCAGCCGCACTAGCGGGGGGCTGGAGGAGACCCAGTACTTC. Translated: CASSRTSGGLEETQYF.

V is TRBV10-1 and J is TRBJ2-3, with 10 nucleotides matching TRBD1. The V gene end was trimmed by 9 bases and the J gene end by 3 bases; junction bases not matched to a gene: 6. The CDR3 consists of 14 residues. Germline values: CDR1 WNHNN, CDR2 SYGVQD (reference sequence). CDR3 DNA sequence: TGCGCCAGGACCGGGACAGGGGCAACAGATACGCAGTATTTT. Amino acid sequence: CARTGTGATDTQYF.